The 3 T cell receptor beta chains given below trace back to one sample, sequenced in a study of long-term antiretroviral therapy in people with HIV. Researchers ran immunoSEQ v3.0 at survey level. Repertoires were generated with immunoSEQ multiplex PCR, while TCRdb's copy carries only in-frame clones and drops some. The table shows roughly 24,000 clones, with around four fifths occurring only once. This material consisted of unsorted PBMCs, taken 1.6 years after starting antiretroviral therapy. The source is a man in his forties with HIV.

The rearrangement links TRBV6-5 to TRBJ1-2, with D uncertain. The CDR3 has 11 residues. The V end was cut by 6 bases, the J end by 8 bases, with 10 bases between. The V gene's germline CDR1 is MNHEY and CDR2 SVGAGI. The CDR3 DNA is TGTGCCAGCAGCTCTGGAGGGGGCTACACCTTC. Its protein product is CASSSGGGYTF.

This rearrangement joins TRBV6-6 to TRBJ2-3, with 10 nucleotides matching TRBD2. The CDR3 spans 15 residues. Germline assignment: CDR1 MNHNY and CDR2 SVGAGI (reference sequence). With V trimmed by 6 bases and J by 3 bases, 6 bases remained unmatched. The CDR3 here is CASRPLAGETDTQYF. The CDR3 DNA reads TGTGCCAGCAGGCCCCTAGCGGGGGAAACAGATACGCAGTATTTT.

The chain joins TRBV30 to TRBJ1-5, with 7 bases lining up with TRBD1. The CDR3 loop spans 14 amino acids. The V gene end was trimmed by 7 bases and the J gene end by 1 base; junction bases not matched to a gene: 7. Germline values: CDR1 GTSNPN, CDR2 SVGIG (reference sequence). Here the CDR3 DNA reads TGTGCCTACACACAGGGGACCAGCAATCAGCCCCAGCATTTT. Encoded protein: CAYTQGTSNQPQHF.